The 8 T cell receptor beta chains below all came from one sample that was sequenced in a study of CD8+ T cells in alopecia areata. Following RNA extraction, reverse transcription yielded cDNA that acted as the sequencing template. The assay was immunoSEQ multiplex PCR, and TCRdb's table has in-frame clones only and misses some. This sample yields 200,000 to 250,000 clones, of which about two thirds are seen a single time; more than 0.95% belongs to the top ten. The material sequenced was CD4+ T cells sorted from blood, taken at week 0. Receptors were obtained from a human donor with alopecia areata.

The V gene is TRBV29-1, the J gene TRBJ1-4, with D possibly TRBD1 on 5 matching bases. With 6 bases removed from V and 6 bases from J, the gap between germline ends came to 11 bases. The CDR3 sequence is 12 residues long. Germline CDR1 and CDR2: SQVTM and ANQGSEA. The CDR3 DNA reads as TGCAGCGTGACACTGGGGGATGAAAAACTGTTTTTT. It encodes CSVTLGDEKLFF.

This rearrangement joins TRBV25-1 to TRBJ1-2; the D is unclear. Trimming shortened V by 1 base and J by 1 base, and 10 bases separated the two germline ends. Looked up from germline, CDR1 is MGHDK and CDR2 is SYGVNS. There are 15 residues in the CDR3. The CDR3 region is CASSESGLINYGYTF. The CDR3 DNA reads TGTGCCAGCAGTGAATCCGGACTGATTAACTATGGCTACACCTTC.

This chain uses TRBV5-1 with TRBJ2-7, with a weak D call TRBD2 (6 bases). Trimming cost V 3 bases and J 5 bases, with 15 bases left between them. Per the germline V gene, CDR1 is SGHRS and CDR2 is YFSETQ. The CDR3 contains 14 residues. DNA for the CDR3: TGCGCCAGCAGCTCGGGACTCCTCCGGGACGAGCAGTACTTC. As protein: CASSSGLLRDEQYF. Looking up the rest from reference TRBV5-1 and TRBJ2-7 gives the full variable domain: KAGVTQTPRYLIKTRGQQVTLSCSPISGHRSVSWYQQTPGQGLQFLFEYFSETQRNKGNFPGRFSGRQFSNSRSEMNVSTLELGDSALYLCASSSGLLRDEQYFGPGTRLTVT.

V gene TRBV30 combines with J gene TRBJ2-1; TRBD1 is a possible D gene (5 bases). The CDR3 runs 12 residues. V was trimmed by 3 bases and J by 9 bases, leaving 12 bases between them. The germline CDR1 and CDR2 sequences are GTSNPN and SVGIG (reference sequence). This CDR3 reads CAWSSAGIEQFF. The DNA of the CDR3 is TGTGCCTGGAGCTCCGCAGGGATTGAGCAGTTCTTC.

V is TRBV4-1 and J is TRBJ2-1; the D is unclear. This CDR3 region has 15 residues. CDR1 MGHRA and CDR2 YSYEKL come from the germline V gene. V lost 1 base and J 2 bases, leaving 9 bases between the germline ends. CDR3 sequence: CASSQGLGTYNEQFF. The DNA of the CDR3 is TGCGCCAGCAGCCAAGGGCTTGGGACCTACAATGAGCAGTTCTTC.

CDR3 in amino acids: CSGRDMNTEAFF. Written as DNA, the CDR3 is TGCAGCGGCCGGGACATGAACACTGAAGCTTTCTTT. V is TRBV29-1 and J is TRBJ1-1, with D perhaps TRBD1 (6 bases). The CDR3 is 12 residues long. With 7 bases removed from V and 0 bases from J, the gap between germline ends came to 9 bases. Germline CDR1 SQVTM, CDR2 ANQGSEA. Looking up the rest from reference TRBV29-1 and TRBJ1-1 gives the full variable domain: SAVISQKPSRDICQRGTSLTIQCQVDSQVTMMFWYRQQPGQSLTLIATANQGSEATYESGFVIDKFPISRPNLTFSTLTVSNMSPEDSSIYLCSGRDMNTEAFFGQGTRLTVV.

This chain uses TRBV27 with TRBJ2-2, with a tentative D call TRBD2 (5 bases). Germline CDR1 is MNHEY and CDR2 is SMNVEV (reference sequence). Trimming cost V 3 bases and J 6 bases, with 8 bases left between them. CDR3 length equals 13 residues. The CDR3 loop is CASSFPRAGELFF. The CDR3 bases are TGTGCCAGCAGTTTTCCGCGGGCCGGGGAGCTGTTTTTT.

In regard to this clone: Other DNA sequences within the sample encode an identical CDR3. The V gene is TRBV20-1, the J gene TRBJ1-2; D remains ambiguous. V dropped 0 bases and J dropped 5 bases, with 4 bases sitting between them. CDR3 length: 11 amino acids. Germline CDR1 DFQATT, CDR2 SNEGSKA (reference sequence). In nucleotides, the CDR3 is TGCAGTGCTAGAGAAGGTTATGGCTACACCTTC. It is translated as CSAREGYGYTF.